This TCR beta chain was sequenced during a study of blood T cell repertoires in COVID-19. Only in-frame clones appear in the TCRdb table, and some are missing; sequencing was by immunoSEQ multiplex PCR. The repertoire has more than 300,000 clones, 65% to 90% of them found once; the top ten carry 8% to 13%. Allocation to cohorts depended on clinical history reported by the participants. Germline CDR1 MNHEY, CDR2 SMNVEV (reference sequence). The CDR3 totals 15 residues. V was pared by 3 bases and J by 4 bases, with 5 bases of the junction left unmatched. The rearrangement uses TRBV27 and TRBJ1-5, with TRBD1 matching 8 bases. Source material: PBMCs or T cells enriched from blood (not recorded which). The receptor was isolated from a woman aged 18-29 years who had recovered from COVID-19. This CDR3 is CASSFGGQGNQPQHF. CDR3 bases: TGTGCCAGCAGTTTTGGAGGACAGGGTAATCAGCCCCAGCATTTT.